These 27 T cell receptor beta chains originate from one sample sequenced in a study of T cell responses to AZD1222 COVID-19 vaccine. Assay: immunoSEQ multiplex PCR; the TCRdb copy retains only in-frame clones and omits some. Seen here are around 160,000 clones, approximately 90% observed once, and the top ten hold 1.3%. The specimen was peripheral blood, collected 28 days after the second AZD1222 dose. These receptors were taken from an adult who received the AZD1222 COVID-19 vaccine.

This chain connects TRBV6-6 to TRBJ1-1; D ambiguous. Germline CDR1 reads MNHNY; CDR2 reads SVGAGI (reference sequence). CDR3 length equals 12 residues. The V and J ends lost 5 bases and 3 bases respectively, with 7 bases between them. CDR3 DNA: TGTGCCAGCAGTCAGGTTTACACTGAAGCTTTCTTT. Encoded protein: CASSQVYTEAFF.

The chain couples TRBV14 to TRBJ2-1; weak D call: TRBD2 (6 bases). CDR1 and CDR2 (germline): SGHDN, FVKESK. The CDR3 totals 15 residues. The ends were cut back, 4 bases at V and 1 base at J, with 11 bases in the middle. CDR3 coding DNA: TGTGCCAGCAGCCCAGGTGCGGGGTCCTACAATGAGCAGTTCTTC. Protein product: CASSPGAGSYNEQFF.

This clone appeared a few times. The V gene is TRBV5-6, the J gene TRBJ1-2; tentatively, D is TRBD1 (5 bases). Trimming pared 0 bases from V and 8 bases from J, leaving 20 bases between. This CDR3 has 16 amino acids. Germline CDR1 and CDR2: SGHDT and YYEEEE. The DNA of the CDR3 is TGTGCCAGCAGCTTGGGAGGGGATGAAGTCGCGAGAGGCTACACCTTC. It is translated as CASSLGGDEVARGYTF.

The chain has TRBV2 and TRBJ2-5; 8 bases align to TRBD2. Per germline, CDR1 SNHLY and CDR2 FYNNEI. Trimming took 4 bases from V and 5 from J; bases not matched to a gene: 3. The CDR3 runs to 13 residues. Written as DNA, the CDR3 is TGTGCCAGCAGTGGATTAGCGGGGGAGACCCAGTACTTC. Its translation: CASSGLAGETQYF.

This clone was found a few times. The chain couples TRBV13 to TRBJ2-3, with 16 bases identical to TRBD2. The junction had 10 bases not matched to a gene; V was cut back by 5 bases and J by 5 bases. The V gene's germline CDR1 is PRHDT and CDR2 FYEKMQ (reference sequence). The CDR3 runs to 18 residues. The CDR3 sequence: CASSIEGLAGGPGDTQYF. Written as DNA, the CDR3 is TGTGCCAGCAGCATCGAGGGACTAGCGGGGGGGCCCGGAGATACGCAGTATTTT.

This sequence joins TRBV5-1 and TRBJ2-6; the D gene is possibly TRBD1 (5 bases). Trimming shortened V by 3 bases and J by 2 bases, and 15 bases separated the two germline ends. This CDR3 region has 17 residues. CDR1 is SGHRS and CDR2 is YFSETQ in the germline V gene. The CDR3 loop reads CASSSRTSWAGANVLTF. In DNA, the CDR3 is TGCGCCAGCAGCTCCCGGACATCGTGGGCTGGGGCCAACGTCCTGACTTTC.

The rearrangement uses TRBV19 and TRBJ1-2; D remains unclear. Germline loops: CDR1 LNHDA, CDR2 SQIVND (reference sequence). The V and J ends lost 4 bases and 4 bases respectively, with 16 bases between them. CDR3 length: 15 amino acids. The CDR3 sequence is CASSTAGRNLYGYTF. For the CDR3, the DNA is TGTGCCAGTAGTACCGCGGGCAGGAATCTCTATGGCTACACCTTC.

V is TRBV6-4 and J is TRBJ2-1; a possible D gene is TRBD2 (6 bases). V lost 2 bases and J 10 bases, leaving 6 bases between the germline ends. The CDR3 sequence is 11 residues long. Looked up from germline, CDR1 is MRHNA and CDR2 is SNTAGT. The CDR3 here is CASSDGGEQFF. The CDR3 bases are TGTGCCAGCAGTGACGGGGGGGAGCAGTTCTTC.

J is TRBJ1-5 and V is TRBV30; no clear D gene. There are 10 residues in the CDR3. Germline lookup yields CDR1 GTSNPN and CDR2 SVGIG (reference sequence). The V end was cut by 7 bases, the J end by 6 bases, with 7 bases between. The CDR3 nucleotides read TGTGCCTCAAGCGGTCAGCCCCAGCATTTT. As protein: CASSGQPQHF.

This chain uses TRBV30 with TRBJ1-5; D gene uncertain. The CDR3 contains 13 residues. The V end lost 0 bases, the J end lost 0 bases, and 3 bases lay between the germline ends. Germline CDR1 GTSNPN, CDR2 SVGIG (reference sequence). CDR3 DNA: TGTGCCTGGAGTGTTACTAGCAATCAGCCCCAGCATTTT. Its protein is CAWSVTSNQPQHF. Filled out from reference TRBV30 and TRBJ1-5, the complete variable domain reads SQTIHQWPATLVQPVGSPLSLECTVEGTSNPNLYWYRQAAGRGLQLLFYSVGIGQISSEVPQNLSASRPQDRQFILSSKKLLLSDSGFYLCAWSVTSNQPQHFGDGTRLSIL.

The chain carries TRBV4-1 and TRBJ1-2, with 10 bases that match TRBD1. Germline lookup yields CDR1 MGHRA and CDR2 YSYEKL. This CDR3 contains 18 residues. The J segment lost 6 bases and the V segment lost 0 bases, leaving 13 bases of the junction unmatched. CDR3 loop: CASSQDVYSGTGVDGYTF. The CDR3 nucleotides read TGCGCCAGCAGCCAAGACGTATATTCCGGGACAGGGGTGGATGGCTACACCTTC.

The chain couples TRBV28 to TRBJ2-7, with D unresolved. V lost 2 bases and J 2 bases, leaving 10 bases between the germline ends. Per germline, CDR1 MDHEN and CDR2 SYDVKM. The CDR3 spans 14 residues. The CDR3 protein is CASSLIGLTYEQYF. The CDR3 DNA reads as TGTGCCAGCAGTTTAATAGGGCTGACCTACGAGCAGTACTTC.

CDR3 region: CASSLGTVVKLFF. DNA for the CDR3: TGTGCCAGCAGCTTAGGGACTGTAGTGAAACTGTTTTTT. The chain has TRBV7-9 and TRBJ1-4, with D unresolved. The CDR3 consists of 13 residues. In germline, CDR1 is SEHNR, CDR2 FQNEAQ (reference sequence). The ends were cut back, 1 base at V and 11 bases at J, with 11 bases in the middle.

This chain links TRBV2 with TRBJ2-1, with 15 nucleotides matching TRBD2. The length of the CDR3 is 13 residues. Per germline, CDR1 SNHLY and CDR2 FYNNEI. The ends lost 10 bases at V and 7 bases at J; junction bases unmatched: 2. The CDR3 loop is CAKGLAGGNEQFF. The CDR3 DNA follows: TGTGCCAAGGGACTAGCGGGGGGTAATGAGCAGTTCTTC. Combining the CDR3 with reference TRBV2 and TRBJ2-1 gives the whole variable domain EPEVTQTPSHQVTQMGQEVILRCVPISNHLYFYWYRQILGQKVEFLVSFYNNEISEKSEIFDDQFSVERPDGSNFTLKIRSTKLEDSAMYFCAKGLAGGNEQFFGPGTRLTVL.

The chain uses TRBV5-1 and TRBJ2-2, with TRBD2 identical over 9 bases. The J segment lost 6 bases and the V segment lost 3 bases, leaving 21 bases of the junction unmatched. Germline loops: CDR1 SGHRS, CDR2 YFSETQ. The CDR3 is 20 amino acids. In DNA, the CDR3 is TGCGCCAGCAGCTCCCGGGGAGCCGTCACTAGCGGGCCCTCTGCCGGGGAGCTGTTTTTT. It yields the protein CASSSRGAVTSGPSAGELFF.

This CDR3 is CASSWGTGGGYTF. In DNA form, the CDR3 reads TGTGCCAGCAGTTGGGGGACAGGAGGTGGCTACACCTTC. The chain links TRBV6-6 to TRBJ1-2; TRBD1 matches at 8 bases. This CDR3 is 13 amino acids long. CDR1 is MNHNY and CDR2 is SVGAGI in the germline V gene (reference sequence). J was trimmed by 7 bases and V by 4 bases; bases with no gene match: 5.

The V gene is TRBV4-3, the J gene TRBJ1-1; TRBD1 might be the D (5 bases). Trimming pared 3 bases from V and 7 bases from J, leaving 9 bases between. The V gene's germline CDR1 is LGHNA and CDR2 YSLEER. The CDR3 totals 12 residues. CDR3 nucleotide sequence: TGCGCCAGCAGCCACTTAGACAGTGAAGCTTTCTTT. Its translation: CASSHLDSEAFF.

The chain couples TRBV19 to TRBJ1-5; 7 bases are a match to TRBD1. The CDR3 has 17 residues. Looked up from germline, CDR1 is LNHDA and CDR2 is SQIVND (reference sequence). V lost 4 bases, J lost 7 bases, and 16 bases stayed unmatched. As DNA, the CDR3 is TGTGCCAGTAGTACACCCGGACAGGCGCGGTGGGGGCAGCCCCAGCATTTT. It is translated as CASSTPGQARWGQPQHF.

The V call is TRBV28, the J call TRBJ2-1, with 7 positions matching TRBD2. This CDR3 spans 18 amino acids. The V gene end was trimmed by 4 bases and the J gene end by 1 base; junction bases not matched to a gene: 13. The germline CDR1 and CDR2 sequences are MDHEN and SYDVKM. CDR3 bases: TGTGCCAGCAGTTCCCCCCTTAGCGGGCACGATTCCTACAATGAGCAGTTCTTC. Amino acid sequence: CASSSPLSGHDSYNEQFF.

This sequence joins TRBV28 and TRBJ1-3; TRBD1 aligns across 8 bases. Per germline, CDR1 MDHEN and CDR2 SYDVKM. V gave up 2 bases and J gave up 3 bases; unmatched junction bases: 9. The CDR3 totals 17 residues. DNA for the CDR3: TGTGCCAGCAGTTTAACAGGGGGGGTAATAGGTGGAAACACCATATATTTT. The encoded protein is CASSLTGGVIGGNTIYF.

The count of this clone is one. This chain connects TRBV14 to TRBJ1-2, with TRBD1 identical over 8 bases. The V gene's germline CDR1 is SGHDN and CDR2 FVKESK. Trimming at V came to 2 bases and at J to 7 bases, leaving 6 bases not matched to a gene. The CDR3 spans 14 residues. The chain's CDR3 is CASSQRQGSFGYTF. The CDR3 DNA reads as TGTGCCAGCAGCCAACGACAGGGGTCGTTTGGCTACACCTTC. The variable domain in full, completed from reference TRBV14 and TRBJ1-2, reads EAGVTQFPSHSVIEKGQTVTLRCDPISGHDNLYWYRRVMGKEIKFLLHFVKESKQDESGMPNNRFLAERTGGTYSTLKVQPAELEDSGVYFCASSQRQGSFGYTFGSGTRLTVV.

The chain carries TRBV5-1 and TRBJ1-4; tentatively, D is TRBD1 (5 bases). Germline V CDR1 and CDR2: SGHRS, YFSETQ. Trimming left V 0 bases short and J 0 bases short, with 9 bases between. CDR3 length equals 16 residues. The CDR3 sequence is CASSLEQGATNEKLFF. The CDR3 nucleotides are TGCGCCAGCAGCTTGGAGCAGGGTGCAACTAATGAAAAACTGTTTTTT.

The CDR3 loop is CASSLLSNQPQHF. CDR3 sequence (DNA): TGTGCCAGCAGTTTACTTAGCAATCAGCCCCAGCATTTT. The V and J genes are TRBV6-2 or TRBV6-3 and TRBJ1-5; D not certain. Between the trimmed V and J ends, which lost 4 bases and 0 bases, there was a span of 4 bases. The germline V gene encodes CDR1 MNHEY and CDR2 SVGEGT. The CDR3 runs 13 residues.

The gene calls are TRBV5-4 and TRBJ2-7; 9 bases map to TRBD2. CDR1 is SGHNT and CDR2 is YYREEE in the germline V gene (reference sequence). The V gene end was trimmed by 3 bases and the J gene end by 1 base; junction bases not matched to a gene: 5. CDR3 length equals 15 residues. CDR3 protein: CASSSGLARSYEQYF. The CDR3 DNA reads TGTGCCAGCAGCTCCGGACTAGCGCGATCCTACGAGCAGTACTTC.

The rearrangement uses TRBV24-1 and TRBJ1-1; D is possibly TRBD1 (5 bases). Trimming pared 8 bases from V and 1 base from J, leaving 10 bases between. Germline values: CDR1 KGHDR, CDR2 SFDVKD. The CDR3 covers 13 residues. CDR3 nucleotides: TGTGCCACCATGGGGGTTAAGAACACTGAAGCTTTCTTT. Encoded protein: CATMGVKNTEAFF.

In its sample, this clone was seen once. V is TRBV3-1 (or the pseudogene TRBV3-2) and J is TRBJ2-7; the match to TRBD2 covers 9 bases. CDR1 and CDR2 (germline): LGHDT, YNNKEL (reference sequence). V shed 4 bases and J 4 bases; nucleotides not matched to a gene: 8. The CDR3 spans 15 residues. The CDR3 DNA reads as TGTGCCAGCAGCCTAGGACTAGCGAAACCATACGAGCAGTACTTC. Amino acid sequence: CASSLGLAKPYEQYF.

This clone was detected once. This sequence joins TRBV13 and TRBJ1-3; a possible D gene is TRBD1 (6 bases). This CDR3 has 16 residues. Per germline, CDR1 PRHDT and CDR2 FYEKMQ (reference sequence). The ends were cut back, 8 bases at V and 2 bases at J, with 19 bases in the middle. The DNA for the CDR3 is TGTGCCAGCGGAGGGGAAACGGGGGACACTGGAAACACCATATATTTT. The encoded protein is CASGGETGDTGNTIYF.